The T cell receptor beta chain described here comes from a study of cytomegalovirus exposure and HLA in healthy donors. Study-wide points: A later analysis revealed that TCR association rates differed between HLA loci, peaking at DRB1 and bottoming out at HLA-C.

Germline assignment: CDR1 MNHNY and CDR2 SVGAGI (reference sequence). This CDR3 has 15 residues. V gave up 4 bases and J gave up 0 bases, with 12 bases separating them. 13 Jbeta primers and 60 Vbeta primers were used for the PCR. The protocol was immunoSEQ multiplex PCR, while the TCRdb copy is restricted to in-frame clones and leaves out a portion. Of 70,000 to 95,000 clones in the sample, less than 65% were seen once. A note on this clone: The antigen is unknown.

The source is a woman younger than 45 in good health and CMV-seropositive. Sequencing used PBMCs. The J gene is TRBJ1-2, the V gene TRBV6-6; no reliable D call. CDR3 region: CASSSGSQTNYGYTF. The CDR3, as DNA: TGTGCCAGCAGTTCGGGATCACAGACTAACTATGGCTACACCTTC.